Below, 10 T cell receptor beta chains from the same sample are listed, as sequenced in a study of blood T cell repertoires in COVID-19. Here immunoSEQ multiplex PCR was the method, and the copy in TCRdb shows in-frame clones only, minus some. This repertoire shows some 190,000 clones, more than 70% found once; its top ten account for approximately 5.6%. The specimen sequenced was peripheral blood. These TCRs come from a woman in her 40s who had recovered from COVID-19.

The V gene is TRBV14, the J gene TRBJ2-1, with D hard to call. V lost 6 bases and J lost 4, with 4 bases in between. The CDR3 loop spans 11 amino acids. Germline V gives CDR1 SGHDN, CDR2 FVKESK. The CDR3 nucleotides read TGTGCCAGCAGTCGTTACAATGAGCAGTTCTTC. This codes for CASSRYNEQFF.

The table lists this clone with a count of one. The chain has TRBV27 and TRBJ2-2; 9 positions match TRBD2. The CDR3 has 15 residues. Trimming cost V 5 bases and J 6 bases; bases outside gene matches: 7. Germline V lookup: CDR1 MNHEY, CDR2 SMNVEV (reference sequence). CDR3 in DNA: TGTGCCAGCAGTCGACTAGCGGTCGGCGCCGGGGAGCTGTTTTTT. Translation gives CASSRLAVGAGELFF.

This rearrangement joins TRBV9 to TRBJ1-1, with 7 positions matching TRBD1. The CDR3 consists of 18 residues. J was trimmed by 0 bases and V by 2 bases; bases with no gene match: 13. Germline CDR1 is SGDLS and CDR2 is YYNGEE. CDR3 protein: CASSVTTGLNPMNTEAFF. The CDR3 bases are TGTGCCAGCAGCGTCACGACAGGGTTAAACCCCATGAACACTGAAGCTTTCTTT.

The CDR3 protein is CASRTGAFSNQPQHF. The CDR3 DNA sequence: TGTGCCAGCAGAACAGGGGCTTTTAGCAATCAGCCCCAGCATTTT. The V call is TRBV6-5, the J call TRBJ1-5; TRBD1 agrees at 7 bases. Trimming removed 6 bases from V and 0 bases from J; junction bases left unmatched: 5. The CDR3 contains 15 residues. The germline gives CDR1 MNHEY, CDR2 SVGAGI.

This clone was detected only once. J is TRBJ2-1 and V is TRBV25-1, with D maybe TRBD2 (5 bases). The length of the CDR3 is 14 residues. V was trimmed by 6 bases and J by 12 bases, leaving 21 bases between them. Germline values: CDR1 MGHDK, CDR2 SYGVNS. This CDR3 reads CASSSSYDGVGQFF. As DNA, the CDR3 is TGTGCCAGCAGCTCTAGCTATGATGGGGTCGGGCAGTTCTTC. The full variable domain, with the rest looked up from reference TRBV25-1 and TRBJ2-1, is EADIYQTPRYLVIGTGKKITLECSQTMGHDKMYWYQQDPGMELHLIHYSYGVNSTEKGDLSSESTVSRIRTEHFPLTLESARPSHTSQYLCASSSSYDGVGQFFGPGTRLTVL.

The chain employs TRBV3-1 (or the pseudogene TRBV3-2) and TRBJ2-6; 7 nucleotides line up with TRBD1. With 1 base clipped from V and 0 bases from J, the junction kept 6 bases outside the gene matches. CDR3 length equals 18 residues. CDR1 LGHDT and CDR2 YNNKEL come from the germline V gene (reference sequence). This chain's CDR3 is CASSQGPGTDSGANVLTF. The CDR3 DNA reads TGTGCCAGCAGCCAAGGCCCCGGGACAGACTCTGGGGCCAACGTCCTGACTTTC.

The chain combines TRBV30 with TRBJ2-7; TRBD2 matches 15 bases. The germline V gene has CDR1 GTSNPN and CDR2 SVGIG (reference sequence). Trimming took 2 bases from V and 9 from J; bases not matched to a gene: 5. The CDR3 totals 14 residues. The CDR3 region is CAWSLGTSGRWQYF. The CDR3 DNA reads as TGTGCCTGGAGTTTGGGGACTAGCGGGAGGTGGCAGTACTTC.

The sample holds one count of this clone. Other DNA sequences in the same sample also yield this CDR3. The gene calls are TRBV5-1 and TRBJ1-2; 7 bases map to TRBD1. Per germline, CDR1 SGHRS and CDR2 YFSETQ. The CDR3 has 14 amino acids. J lost 3 bases, V lost 0 bases, and 2 bases had no gene match. The CDR3 bases are TGCGCCAGCAGCTTGGGACAGGGAGACTATGGCTACACCTTC. This translates into CASSLGQGDYGYTF.

The rearrangement joins TRBV28 to TRBJ1-1; D not certain. The CDR3 is made up of 13 amino acids. Looked up from germline, CDR1 is MDHEN and CDR2 is SYDVKM. The V end lost 6 bases, the J end lost 3 bases, and 11 bases lay between the germline ends. In nucleotides, the CDR3 is TGTGCCAGCAGAACCGGGTCTTACACTGAAGCTTTCTTT. This sequence encodes CASRTGSYTEAFF. The full variable domain, with the rest looked up from reference TRBV28 and TRBJ1-1, is DVKVTQSSRYLVKRTGEKVFLECVQDMDHENMFWYRQDPGLGLRLIYFSYDVKMKEKGDIPEGYSVSREKKERFSLILESASTNQTSMYLCASRTGSYTEAFFGQGTRLTVV.

This clone was recorded a few times. The chain recombines TRBV19 with TRBJ2-2, with a possible D match to TRBD2 (5 bases). The CDR3 runs 15 residues. The germline V gene encodes CDR1 LNHDA and CDR2 SQIVND (reference sequence). Trimming took off 1 base at V and 3 bases at J, with 9 bases between the two ends. In DNA form, the CDR3 reads TGTGCCAGTAGTATAGGGTCGGGGTACACCGGGGAGCTGTTTTTT. Translation gives CASSIGSGYTGELFF.